The 23 T cell receptor beta chains listed next were all sequenced from one sample in a study of cytomegalovirus exposure and HLA in healthy donors. Use of 60 Vbeta and 13 Jbeta primers characterized the PCR. Using immunoSEQ multiplex PCR, the repertoire was profiled, and TCRdb retains in-frame clones only, with some absent. The sample shows 190,000 or so clones, 75% to 90% of them seen only once. Sequencing was carried out using PBMCs. The receptors shown here come from a boy younger than 18 in good health and CMV-seronegative.

This chain connects TRBV7-9 to TRBJ1-5; 11 bases agree with TRBD1. V was clipped by 3 bases and J by 15 bases; unmatched bases: 7. This CDR3 spans 13 amino acids. Looked up from germline, CDR1 is SEHNR and CDR2 is FQNEAQ (reference sequence). CDR3 loop: CASSLSGTGGLHF. The DNA for the CDR3 is TGTGCCAGCAGCTTGTCCGGGACAGGGGGTCTGCATTTT. Together with reference TRBV7-9 and TRBJ1-5, the CDR3 gives the full variable domain: DTGVSQNPRHKITKRGQNVTFRCDPISEHNRLYWYRQTLGQGPEFLTYFQNEAQLEKSRLLSDRFSAERPKGSFSTLEIQRTEQGDSAMYLCASSLSGTGGLHFGDGTRLSIL.

This clone is a singleton in its sample. The J gene is TRBJ2-1, the V gene TRBV9, with TRBD1 matching over 8 bases. Germline-derived CDR1 and CDR2 are SGDLS and YYNGEE. The CDR3 length is 16 residues. J lost 5 bases, V lost 2 bases, and 9 bases had no gene match. This CDR3 reads CASSVTGARRDNEQFF. The CDR3 nucleotides are TGTGCCAGCAGCGTGACAGGGGCCCGTAGGGACAATGAGCAGTTCTTC.

This chain uses TRBV2 with TRBJ2-7; D unclear. Trimming pared 2 bases from V and 6 bases from J, leaving 14 bases between. From germline, CDR1 is SNHLY and CDR2 FYNNEI. The CDR3 loop spans 14 amino acids. CDR3 amino acids: CASSESRPVGEQYF. DNA for the CDR3: TGTGCCAGCAGTGAAAGCAGGCCGGTTGGCGAGCAGTACTTC.

A note on this clone: Distinct nucleotide sequences in the sample also encode this CDR3. V gene TRBV5-1 combines with J gene TRBJ2-7, with TRBD1 identical over 10 bases. Germline V gene lookup returns CDR1 SGHRS and CDR2 YFSETQ. The CDR3 has 14 residues. Trimming cost V 3 bases and J 2 bases; bases outside gene matches: 2. CDR3 amino acids: CASSWDRGAYEQYF. DNA for the CDR3: TGCGCCAGCAGCTGGGACAGGGGAGCCTACGAGCAGTACTTC. Together with reference TRBV5-1 and TRBJ2-7, the CDR3 gives the full variable domain: KAGVTQTPRYLIKTRGQQVTLSCSPISGHRSVSWYQQTPGQGLQFLFEYFSETQRNKGNFPGRFSGRQFSNSRSEMNVSTLELGDSALYLCASSWDRGAYEQYFGPGTRLTVT.

This clone has just a few counts. Here the CDR3 DNA reads TGTGCCAGCAGCGGTTCCGGGACAGTACAAGAGACCCAGTACTTC. Its protein is CASSGSGTVQETQYF. V gene TRBV9 combines with J gene TRBJ2-5; 7 bases line up with TRBD1. The germline V gene has CDR1 SGDLS and CDR2 YYNGEE. V shed 3 bases, J shed 2 bases, and the junction held 7 bases outside the gene matches. The CDR3 extends over 15 amino acids.

Note on this clone: The germline gene is not matched at one end of the junction; a read error may be the cause. CDR3 sequence (DNA): TGTGCCAGCAGCTTCGGGGGGACGGGAAACTACGAGCAGTGCTTC. The encoded protein is CASSFGGTGNYEQCF. The V and J genes are TRBV5-4 and TRBJ2-7; the match to TRBD2 covers 7 bases. From germline, CDR1 is SGHNT and CDR2 YYREEE (reference sequence). The CDR3 loop spans 15 amino acids.

The chain carries TRBV28 and TRBJ2-7; tentative D call: TRBD2 (5 bases). V gave up 2 bases and J gave up 3 bases, with 17 bases separating them. Germline V CDR1 and CDR2: MDHEN, SYDVKM. The CDR3 covers 16 residues. The CDR3: CASSLGVTGTFYEQYF. DNA of the CDR3: TGTGCCAGCAGTTTAGGTGTCACGGGAACTTTCTACGAGCAGTACTTC.

The chain recombines TRBV6-1 with TRBJ2-1; TRBD2 matches at 7 bases. Germline V lookup: CDR1 MNHNS, CDR2 SASEGT. The trim removed 6 bases at V and 9 bases at J, leaving 8 bases unmatched. The CDR3 is made up of 13 amino acids. DNA of the CDR3: TGTGCCAGCAGGGGCGGGAGATCAGTTGAGCAGTTCTTC. Its translation: CASRGGRSVEQFF.

The genes are TRBV10-2 and TRBJ1-6; no clear D gene. CDR1 is WSHSY and CDR2 is SAAADI in the germline V gene. V was cut by 2 bases and J by 8 bases, with 10 bases left in between. This CDR3 has 14 amino acids. CDR3 bases: TGCGCCAGCAGTGAGCGGGGAGATGATTCACCCCTCCACTTT. Translation gives CASSERGDDSPLHF.

This chain's CDR3 is CASSQDFAGGTDTQYF. CDR3 sequence (DNA): TGCGCCAGCAGCCAAGATTTCGCGGGAGGCACAGATACGCAGTATTTT. This rearrangement joins TRBV4-3 to TRBJ2-3; 7 bases line up with TRBD2. The CDR3 is 16 residues long. Germline-derived CDR1 and CDR2 are LGHNA and YSLEER. V lost 0 bases, J lost 1 base, and 4 bases stayed unmatched.

V is TRBV19 and J is TRBJ1-5; 8 nucleotides line up with TRBD1. The CDR3 consists of 15 residues. Germline V lookup: CDR1 LNHDA, CDR2 SQIVND (reference sequence). V shed 5 bases and J 11 bases; nucleotides not matched to a gene: 14. CDR3 nucleotide sequence: TGTGCCAGTAGTGGGGGGCAGGGGGCCCTATCAGCCCAGCATTTT. Its translation: CASSGGQGALSAQHF.

This sequence joins TRBV4-1 and TRBJ1-3, with D hard to call. The germline V gene has CDR1 MGHRA and CDR2 YSYEKL. Trimming shortened V by 4 bases and J by 4 bases, and 14 bases separated the two germline ends. CDR3 length: 15 residues. The chain's CDR3 is CASSPSFSGGNTIYF. DNA for the CDR3: TGCGCCAGCAGCCCCTCTTTTTCCGGGGGAAACACCATATATTTT.

This clone appeared a single time. The chain combines TRBV29-1 with TRBJ2-1; 9 nucleotides match TRBD2. The CDR3 spans 16 residues. V lost 7 bases to trimming and J lost 1 base; unmatched junction nucleotides: 11. Germline lookup yields CDR1 SQVTM and CDR2 ANQGSEA. The CDR3 coding sequence is TGCAGCGCCCAACAACCCCTAGCGGGGTCCTACAATGAGCAGTTCTTC. It specifies CSAQQPLAGSYNEQFF.

The CDR3 DNA follows: TGTGCCAGCTCTCGTGACAGGTTCGACTATGGCTACACCTTC. Protein: CASSRDRFDYGYTF. J is TRBJ1-2 and V is TRBV27, with a tentative D call TRBD1 (6 bases). Germline loops: CDR1 MNHEY, CDR2 SMNVEV (reference sequence). CDR3 size: 14 residues. Trimming cost V 8 bases and J 3 bases, with 16 bases left between them.

CDR3 sequence reads: CASSSDSNTGELFF. CDR3 coding DNA: TGTGCCAGCAGCTCGGACAGCAACACCGGGGAGCTGTTTTTT. J is TRBJ2-2 and V is TRBV7-9, with D maybe TRBD1 (6 bases). Trimming removed 4 bases at V and 2 bases at J, with 8 bases between. The CDR3 loop spans 14 amino acids. Germline V gene sequence: CDR1 SEHNR, CDR2 FQNEAQ (reference sequence).

The chain links TRBV10-3 to TRBJ2-1; a possible D gene is TRBD2 (5 bases). The V and J ends lost 7 bases and 8 bases respectively, with 18 bases between them. The V gene's germline CDR1 is ENHRY and CDR2 SYGVKD. The length of the CDR3 is 14 residues. CDR3 amino acids: CAITDTRVNDEQFF. The CDR3, as DNA: TGTGCCATCACAGACACGAGGGTTAATGATGAGCAGTTCTTC.

The chain uses TRBV4-2 and TRBJ2-1, with 10 bases matching TRBD2. The CDR3 consists of 17 residues. Germline CDR1 and CDR2: LGHNA and YNFKEQ. V shed 0 bases, J shed 4 bases, and the junction held 6 bases outside the gene matches. The CDR3 region is CASSQDRLAGLYNEQFF. The CDR3 bases are TGTGCCAGCAGCCAAGATCGACTAGCGGGTTTGTACAATGAGCAGTTCTTC.

The V and J genes are TRBV29-1 and TRBJ2-2; 11 bases fit TRBD2. V was clipped by 3 bases and J by 7 bases; unmatched bases: 16. The CDR3 runs 18 residues. Germline-derived CDR1 and CDR2 are SQVTM and ANQGSEA. In DNA form, the CDR3 reads TGCAGCGTTGAGGCGGTTACCTTAGCGGGAGGGCCCGTCGGGGAGCTGTTTTTT. It codes for CSVEAVTLAGGPVGELFF.

The chain is built from TRBV10-3 and TRBJ1-3, with TRBD1 matching over 7 bases. Trimming removed 8 bases from V and 2 bases from J; junction bases left unmatched: 3. This CDR3 is 13 amino acids long. CDR1 is ENHRY, CDR2 SYGVKD, per germline. The CDR3 DNA reads TGTGCCATCCGGACAGGCACTGGAAACACCATATATTTT. Its translation: CAIRTGTGNTIYF.

V gene TRBV19 combines with J gene TRBJ1-2, with 7 bases aligning to TRBD1. The germline gives CDR1 LNHDA, CDR2 SQIVND (reference sequence). The CDR3 has 16 amino acids. V was clipped by 6 bases and J by 1 base; unmatched bases: 11. This chain's CDR3 is CASRATRDSVNYGYTF. CDR3 nucleotide sequence: TGTGCCAGTAGAGCAACCCGGGACAGTGTTAACTATGGCTACACCTTC.

The chain has TRBV7-9 and TRBJ1-2; D is uncertain. This CDR3 region has 16 residues. The V and J ends lost 2 bases and 8 bases respectively, with 21 bases between them. Germline CDR1 reads SEHNR; CDR2 reads FQNEAQ (reference sequence). CDR3 bases: TGTGCCAGCAGCTTACCATCTAGTACTAGGGCGTGGGGCTACACCTTC. It specifies CASSLPSSTRAWGYTF. The full variable domain, with the rest looked up from reference TRBV7-9 and TRBJ1-2, is DTGVSQNPRHKITKRGQNVTFRCDPISEHNRLYWYRQTLGQGPEFLTYFQNEAQLEKSRLLSDRFSAERPKGSFSTLEIQRTEQGDSAMYLCASSLPSSTRAWGYTFGSGTRLTVV.

CDR3 region: CASGTGGGRMQYF. CDR3 DNA sequence: TGTGCCAGCGGGACAGGGGGGGGTAGGATGCAGTATTTT. V is TRBV28 and J is TRBJ2-3; the match to TRBD1 covers 11 bases. V lost 8 bases and J lost 11; bases outside the gene matches: 9. The CDR3 runs 13 residues. Germline CDR1 MDHEN, CDR2 SYDVKM.

The chain is built from TRBV5-1 and TRBJ1-5; D unresolved. V dropped 1 base and J dropped 1 base, with 3 bases sitting between them. The CDR3 is 13 amino acids. In germline, CDR1 is SGHRS, CDR2 YFSETQ. CDR3 nucleotide sequence: TGCGCCAGCAGCTTGAGCAGCAATCAGCCCCAGCATTTT. Translating gives CASSLSSNQPQHF.